The 19 T cell receptor beta chains below all came from one sample that was sequenced in a study of cytotoxic CD8 clonotypes in ibrutinib-treated CLL (dated by TCRdb to the early 2020s). Receptor amplification or capture employed the immunoSEQ multiplex PCR assay. As stored in TCRdb, this immuneACCESS dataset retains in-frame rearrangements with V and J assigned. A fraction of the clones does not appear; measured against another copy, unresolved V genes explain less than half of the discrepancy, and the remainder lacks a known reason. This sample comprises a few hundred thousand clones, 67% of them detected only once. The ten largest clones take up 5% to 6.5% of the sample. Here the sequenced sample was PBMCs, taken after 36 months of ibrutinib treatment. These receptors all come from a human donor with chronic lymphocytic leukemia.

The gene calls are TRBV7-7 and TRBJ2-5, with TRBD2 as a possible D gene (6 bases). The CDR3 sequence is 15 residues long. The germline V gene encodes CDR1 SSHAT and CDR2 FNYEAQ (reference sequence). Trimming left V 2 bases short and J 2 bases short, with 12 bases between. Here the CDR3 DNA reads TGTGCCAGCAGCTTATATGGGGGGAGGCAAGAGACCCAGTACTTC. Protein product: CASSLYGGRQETQYF.

This clone appeared a few times. This chain joins TRBV5-1 and TRBJ1-2; TRBD1 matches at 8 bases. Losses at the gene ends were 1 base for V and 2 bases for J; bases not matched to a gene: 4. Germline V gene data show CDR1 as SGHRS and CDR2 as YFSETQ. The length of the CDR3 is 15 residues. CDR3 coding DNA: TGCGCCAGCAGCTTGTGGGACAGGCAAAACTATGGCTACACCTTC. It encodes CASSLWDRQNYGYTF.

The chain couples TRBV5-6 to TRBJ2-1; the D gene is possibly TRBD1 (5 bases). Germline CDR1 SGHDT, CDR2 YYEEEE. Trimming cost V 4 bases and J 5 bases, with 16 bases left between them. The CDR3 spans 15 residues. CDR3 bases: TGTGCCAGCAGCCCTCCAGGGATGGCGGACAATGAGCAGTTCTTC. Amino acid sequence: CASSPPGMADNEQFF.

The V call is TRBV27, the J call TRBJ1-1; possibly TRBD1 for D (5 bases). Germline CDR1 and CDR2: MNHEY and SMNVEV (reference sequence). The CDR3 extends over 13 amino acids. Between the trimmed V and J ends, which lost 7 bases and 4 bases, there was a span of 13 bases. The CDR3 DNA reads as TGTGCCAGCAAGCCAGGGCGATTCACTGAAGCTTTCTTT. Amino acid sequence: CASKPGRFTEAFF.

The rearrangement links TRBV7-6 to TRBJ1-1; D ambiguous. Deletions cut 1 base from V and 1 base from J, with 4 bases between. There are 13 residues in the CDR3. The germline gives CDR1 SGHVS, CDR2 FNYEAQ. The CDR3 DNA reads as TGTGCCAGCAGCTTAGTTGGGAACACTGAAGCTTTCTTT. As protein: CASSLVGNTEAFF.

This sequence joins TRBV2 and TRBJ2-5; D gene uncertain. V lost 4 bases, J lost 2 bases, and 11 bases lay in between. Germline CDR1 and CDR2: SNHLY and FYNNEI. The CDR3 spans 14 residues. The CDR3 DNA is TGTGCCAGCAGTGTTGCAGGAGATCAAGAGACCCAGTACTTC. Residues: CASSVAGDQETQYF.

The chain combines TRBV13 with TRBJ2-7, with D perhaps matching TRBD1 (5 bases). The V gene lost 1 base and the J gene lost 7 bases, with 11 bases spanning the gap. The CDR3 runs to 13 residues. Germline V gives CDR1 PRHDT, CDR2 FYEKMQ (reference sequence). CDR3 in DNA: TGTGCCAGCAGCTTAGAAGGGGTCGGGGAGCAGTACTTC. Translation gives CASSLEGVGEQYF.

The rearrangement links TRBV18 to TRBJ2-3; D is perhaps TRBD1 or TRBD2 (5 bases each). Per the germline V gene, CDR1 is KGHSH and CDR2 is LQKENI. Trimming stripped 4 bases from V and 6 bases from J, with 20 bases between. The CDR3 covers 16 residues. Here the CDR3 DNA reads TGTGCCAGCTCACAAATTCCGGGACGGTGGATCGATACGCAGTATTTT. Protein: CASSQIPGRWIDTQYF.

The chain recombines TRBV10-3 with TRBJ1-1; D remains unclear. V lost 3 bases to trimming and J lost 6 bases, with 17 bases between them. Germline lookup yields CDR1 ENHRY and CDR2 SYGVKD. The CDR3 length is 15 residues. CDR3 loop: CAISDPDLRGAEAFF. The CDR3 nucleotides read TGTGCCATCAGTGACCCCGACCTGCGTGGCGCTGAAGCTTTCTTT.

This clone has just a few counts. The J gene is TRBJ2-5, the V gene TRBV15; D perhaps matches TRBD2 (6 bases). V was shortened by 0 bases and J by 4 bases, with 12 bases between the two germline ends. In germline, CDR1 is LNHNV, CDR2 YYDKDF (reference sequence). CDR3 size: 15 residues. The CDR3 reads CATSRERKAGETQYF. The DNA of the CDR3 is TGTGCCACCAGCAGAGAAAGGAAAGCGGGAGAGACCCAGTACTTC.

The genes are TRBV7-3 and TRBJ2-2, with 13 bases fitting TRBD2. CDR3 length equals 16 residues. Looked up from germline, CDR1 is SGHTA and CDR2 is FQGTGA. The junction had 7 bases not matched to a gene; V was cut back by 5 bases and J by 7 bases. In DNA, the CDR3 is TGTGCCAGCAGCCGCGGACTAGCGGGAGTGGGCGGGGAGCTGTTTTTT. It codes for CASSRGLAGVGGELFF.

This sequence joins TRBV5-1 and TRBJ1-1; the D is unclear. The V gene lost 0 bases and the J gene lost 3 bases, with 3 bases spanning the gap. CDR1 is SGHRS and CDR2 is YFSETQ in the germline V gene. This CDR3 is 12 amino acids long. The chain's CDR3 is CASSLDDTEAFF. CDR3 DNA sequence: TGCGCCAGCAGCTTGGACGACACTGAAGCTTTCTTT.

The V gene is TRBV5-6, the J gene TRBJ2-1; tentatively, D is TRBD1 or TRBD2 (5 bases each). Germline lookup yields CDR1 SGHDT and CDR2 YYEEEE. The V end lost 0 bases, the J end lost 0 bases, and 13 bases lay between the germline ends. This CDR3 spans 17 amino acids. CDR3 sequence: CASSLGWDLNSYNEQFF. The CDR3 DNA reads TGTGCCAGCAGCTTGGGGTGGGACCTAAACTCCTACAATGAGCAGTTCTTC.

This clone was recorded once. This rearrangement joins TRBV12-5 to TRBJ2-5, with D perhaps matching TRBD2 (5 bases). Per the germline V gene, CDR1 is LGHNT and CDR2 is FRNRAP. This CDR3 contains 13 residues. Trimming pared 3 bases from V and 8 bases from J, leaving 13 bases between. The CDR3 loop reads CASGFSTIDTQYF. CDR3 in DNA: TGTGCTAGTGGTTTTTCGACTATTGATACCCAGTACTTC.

This chain uses TRBV9 with TRBJ2-3; D gene unclear. The CDR3 has 15 amino acids. Germline CDR1 SGDLS, CDR2 YYNGEE. V was cut by 6 bases and J by 3 bases, with 17 bases left in between. CDR3 in DNA: TGTGCCAGCACCCCCCGGGCGCGTGGGACAGATACGCAGTATTTT. Translated, it gives CASTPRARGTDTQYF.

V and J are TRBV7-8 and TRBJ2-7, with TRBD2 identical over 10 bases. Germline values: CDR1 SGHVS, CDR2 FQNEAQ. The trim removed 10 bases at V and 5 bases at J, leaving 8 bases unmatched. This CDR3 is built from 13 residues. The CDR3 DNA is TGTGCCACCCACCGACTAGCGGGTAACGAGCAGTACTTC. Its translation is CATHRLAGNEQYF.

This rearrangement joins TRBV19 to TRBJ2-4; 10 positions agree with TRBD1. The V and J ends lost 3 bases and 5 bases, in that order; junction bases with no gene match: 1. The CDR3 spans 14 residues. Germline CDR1 and CDR2: LNHDA and SQIVND (reference sequence). The CDR3 DNA follows: TGTGCCAGTAGTATTGACAGGGGGCAAAACATTCAGTACTTC. This encodes CASSIDRGQNIQYF.

This clone showed up just a few times. The chain has TRBV9 and TRBJ2-5, with D perhaps matching TRBD1 or TRBD2 (5 bases each). CDR3 length: 12 amino acids. Per germline, CDR1 SGDLS and CDR2 YYNGEE. The V gene lost 4 bases and the J gene lost 7 bases, with 11 bases spanning the gap. In DNA, the CDR3 is TGTGCCAGCAGCAGGGGACCCTCGACCCAGTACTTC. Amino acid sequence: CASSRGPSTQYF. The whole variable domain, filled in from reference TRBV9 and TRBJ2-5, reads DSGVTQTPKHLITATGQRVTLRCSPRSGDLSVYWYQQSLDQGLQFLIQYYNGEERAKGNILERFSAQQFPDLHSELNLSSLELGDSALYFCASSRGPSTQYFGPGTRLLVL.

This clone was seen a handful of times. The genes are TRBV10-3 and TRBJ1-2; D remains ambiguous. This CDR3 is built from 13 residues. Deletions cut 2 bases from V and 4 bases from J, with 8 bases between. Looked up from germline, CDR1 is ENHRY and CDR2 is SYGVKD. CDR3 loop: CAISEIESYGYTF. CDR3 coding DNA: TGTGCCATCAGTGAGATAGAGAGCTATGGCTACACCTTC.